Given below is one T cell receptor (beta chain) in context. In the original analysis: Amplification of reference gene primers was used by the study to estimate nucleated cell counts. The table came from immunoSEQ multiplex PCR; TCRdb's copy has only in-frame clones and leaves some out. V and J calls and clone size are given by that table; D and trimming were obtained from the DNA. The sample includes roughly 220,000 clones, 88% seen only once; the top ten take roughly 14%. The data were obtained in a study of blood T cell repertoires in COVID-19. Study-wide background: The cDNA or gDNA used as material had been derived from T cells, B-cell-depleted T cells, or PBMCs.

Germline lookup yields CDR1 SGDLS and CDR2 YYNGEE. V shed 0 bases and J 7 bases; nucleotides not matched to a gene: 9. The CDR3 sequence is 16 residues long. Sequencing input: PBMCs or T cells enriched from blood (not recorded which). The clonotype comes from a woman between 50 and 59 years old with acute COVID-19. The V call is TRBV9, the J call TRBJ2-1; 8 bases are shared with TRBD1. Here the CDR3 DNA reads TGTGCCAGCAGCGTAGCTTCAGGGGGCGTGATAAATGAGCAGTTCTTC. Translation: CASSVASGGVINEQFF.